The 23 T cell receptor beta chains in this list originate from one sample, sequenced in a study of T cell changes during pregnancy in multiple sclerosis. TCRdb's table, derived via immunoSEQ multiplex PCR, lists solely in-frame clones and lacks some. The sample records about 93,000 clones, approximately 92% being singletons. Sequencing used peripheral blood, obtained after pregnancy. These receptor sequences come from a female donor with multiple sclerosis, enrolled in a pregnancy study.

The chain links TRBV19 to TRBJ1-1, with 7 bases matching TRBD1. Germline CDR1 and CDR2: LNHDA and SQIVND (reference sequence). Unmatched junction bases numbered 11, after V lost 5 bases and J lost 5 bases. CDR3 length: 15 amino acids. The CDR3 nucleotides read TGTGCCAGTAGTGACATACAGGGGAGCCGGACTGAAGCTTTCTTT. It specifies CASSDIQGSRTEAFF.

The V and J genes are TRBV29-1 and TRBJ2-2; 15 bases agree with TRBD2. This CDR3 region has 16 residues. Germline CDR1 SQVTM, CDR2 ANQGSEA. V lost 6 bases, J lost 6 bases, and 8 bases stayed unmatched. The CDR3 DNA reads as TGCAGCGTCCCTGGGACTAGCGGGAGGCGATCCGGGGAGCTGTTTTTT. This encodes CSVPGTSGRRSGELFF.

V gene TRBV6-6 combines with J gene TRBJ2-7; possibly TRBD2 for D (5 bases). Germline CDR1 and CDR2: MNHNY and SVGAGI (reference sequence). There are 15 residues in the CDR3. V was shortened by 6 bases and J by 3 bases, with 18 bases between the two germline ends. CDR3 loop: CASRDTTGTGYEQYF. DNA of the CDR3: TGTGCCAGCAGGGATACGACGGGAACGGGCTACGAGCAGTACTTC.

The chain combines TRBV27 with TRBJ1-4, with TRBD1 identical over 8 bases. This CDR3 region has 16 residues. Germline values: CDR1 MNHEY, CDR2 SMNVEV (reference sequence). The ends lost 5 bases at V and 5 bases at J; junction bases unmatched: 10. CDR3 residues: CASSPQGARVNEKLFF. The CDR3 nucleotides are TGTGCCAGCAGTCCTCAGGGGGCGCGAGTCAATGAAAAACTGTTTTTT.

V usage is TRBV30 and J usage is TRBJ1-1; perhaps TRBD1 as D (6 bases). CDR1 and CDR2 (germline): GTSNPN, SVGIG (reference sequence). Trimming stripped 6 bases from V and 4 bases from J, with 12 bases between. CDR3 length: 12 amino acids. CDR3 DNA sequence: TGTGCCTGTGACAGGCGGATCACTGAAGCTTTCTTT. It specifies CACDRRITEAFF.

This clone was detected only a few times. The rearrangement joins TRBV27 to TRBJ1-5, with a possible D match to TRBD1 (5 bases). Germline CDR1 MNHEY, CDR2 SMNVEV (reference sequence). Trimming removed 4 bases at V and 5 bases at J, with 12 bases between. CDR3 length: 14 amino acids. The CDR3 region is CASSSELGHQPQHF. The CDR3, as DNA: TGTGCCAGCAGTTCAGAGTTGGGGCATCAGCCCCAGCATTTT.

The chain carries TRBV5-1 and TRBJ2-5, with 10 bases matching TRBD1. Germline CDR1 is SGHRS and CDR2 is YFSETQ. The J segment lost 5 bases and the V segment lost 3 bases, leaving 7 bases of the junction unmatched. This CDR3 is built from 15 residues. The CDR3 DNA sequence: TGCGCCAGCAGCTCGACAGGGGGCTTGGATGAGACCCAGTACTTC. It encodes CASSSTGGLDETQYF.

The V gene is TRBV19, the J gene TRBJ2-7; TRBD2 aligns across 8 bases. Losses at the gene ends were 5 bases for V and 3 bases for J; bases not matched to a gene: 9. Germline V CDR1 and CDR2: LNHDA, SQIVND (reference sequence). The CDR3 has 15 amino acids. The CDR3 protein is CASSPGRGSLYEQYF. The DNA of the CDR3 is TGTGCCAGTAGTCCCGGGAGGGGCAGCCTCTACGAGCAGTACTTC. Filled out from reference TRBV19 and TRBJ2-7, the complete variable domain reads DGGITQSPKYLFRKEGQNVTLSCEQNLNHDAMYWYRQDPGQGLRLIYYSQIVNDFQKGDIAEGYSVSREKKESFPLTVTSAQKNPTAFYLCASSPGRGSLYEQYFGPGTRLTVT.

The chain recombines TRBV30 with TRBJ2-1; TRBD1 matches at 7 bases. This CDR3 spans 14 amino acids. Germline V CDR1 and CDR2: GTSNPN, SVGIG (reference sequence). J was trimmed by 5 bases and V by 0 bases; bases with no gene match: 4. The CDR3 loop reads CAWSVGGLNNEQFF. The CDR3 DNA reads as TGTGCCTGGAGTGTAGGGGGCTTAAACAATGAGCAGTTCTTC.

This chain connects TRBV19 to TRBJ2-7, with D possibly matching TRBD1 (6 bases). Germline values: CDR1 LNHDA, CDR2 SQIVND (reference sequence). This CDR3 is 14 amino acids long. The V end was cut by 1 base, the J end by 2 bases, with 9 bases between. In nucleotides, the CDR3 is TGTGCCAGTAGTATAGGTGACAGGACCTACGAGCAGTACTTC. This encodes CASSIGDRTYEQYF. Together with reference TRBV19 and TRBJ2-7, the CDR3 gives the full variable domain: DGGITQSPKYLFRKEGQNVTLSCEQNLNHDAMYWYRQDPGQGLRLIYYSQIVNDFQKGDIAEGYSVSREKKESFPLTVTSAQKNPTAFYLCASSIGDRTYEQYFGPGTRLTVT.

This sequence joins TRBV27 and TRBJ1-5; 10 bases are shared with TRBD1. The length of the CDR3 is 13 residues. The germline V gene encodes CDR1 MNHEY and CDR2 SMNVEV (reference sequence). The V segment lost 6 bases and the J segment 6 bases; nucleotides outside the gene matches: 2. The CDR3: CASRRQGAQPQHF. CDR3 nucleotide sequence: TGTGCCAGCAGGCGACAGGGGGCTCAGCCCCAGCATTTT.

The chain is built from TRBV25-1 and TRBJ2-5; D perhaps matches TRBD2 (5 bases). With 2 bases removed from V and 3 bases from J, the gap between germline ends came to 10 bases. Germline loops: CDR1 MGHDK, CDR2 SYGVNS. The CDR3 is made up of 14 amino acids. The CDR3 region is CASSEGLAKETQYF. The CDR3 nucleotides are TGTGCCAGCAGTGAAGGGCTAGCTAAAGAGACCCAGTACTTC.

The chain has TRBV9 and TRBJ1-3; tentatively, D is TRBD1 (5 bases). Per the germline V gene, CDR1 is SGDLS and CDR2 is YYNGEE. Trimming removed 4 bases from V and 0 bases from J, with 20 bases in between. The CDR3 length is 18 residues. CDR3 bases: TGTGCCAGCAGCCCGATGTTGGGGCTTTGGGACTCTGGAAACACCATATATTTT. This sequence encodes CASSPMLGLWDSGNTIYF.

V gene TRBV15 combines with J gene TRBJ1-4; 7 nucleotides agree with TRBD1. Trimming took 1 base from V and 3 from J; bases not matched to a gene: 11. This CDR3 comprises 18 residues. Germline-derived CDR1 and CDR2 are LNHNV and YYDKDF (reference sequence). CDR3 sequence (DNA): TGTGCCACCAGCAGAGGCCCCCTGAGACAGGGCCCTAATGAAAAACTGTTTTTT. Translation gives CATSRGPLRQGPNEKLFF.

The V call is TRBV4-3, the J call TRBJ1-2; TRBD1 might be the D (5 bases). The CDR3 is 14 amino acids. Germline V CDR1 and CDR2: LGHNA, YSLEER. V lost 3 bases, J lost 6 bases, and 14 bases lay in between. CDR3 residues: CASSQGGRINGYTF. The CDR3 DNA reads TGCGCCAGCAGCCAGGGGGGACGGATTAATGGCTACACCTTC.

This chain connects TRBV9 to TRBJ2-3, with TRBD1 identical over 12 bases. The CDR3 has 16 residues. Trimming cost V 4 bases and J 3 bases; bases outside gene matches: 6. The germline V gene has CDR1 SGDLS and CDR2 YYNGEE. The CDR3 coding sequence is TGTGCCAGCAGCCGAACGGGACAGGGGGCAACAGATACGCAGTATTTT. This sequence encodes CASSRTGQGATDTQYF.

This chain uses TRBV18 with TRBJ1-3; 8 positions agree with TRBD1. V was pared by 2 bases and J by 0 bases, with 6 bases of the junction left unmatched. Germline CDR1 KGHSH, CDR2 LQKENI. CDR3 length: 17 residues. CDR3 sequence (DNA): TGTGCCAGCTCACCATACGGACAGGGAGACTCTGGAAACACCATATATTTT. This gives the protein CASSPYGQGDSGNTIYF.

This chain links TRBV6-5 with TRBJ2-1, with 8 bases fitting TRBD1. V shed 1 base, J shed 1 base, and the junction held 0 bases outside the gene matches. Germline loops: CDR1 MNHEY, CDR2 SVGAGI. This CDR3 contains 15 residues. The CDR3 protein is CASSYWDRSYNEQFF. The CDR3 DNA follows: TGTGCCAGCAGTTACTGGGACAGGTCCTACAATGAGCAGTTCTTC.

This chain links TRBV21-1 with TRBJ1-4; TRBD1 is taken as the D call from the table, unchecked against the DNA. TRBV21-1 is given as a pseudogene. The CDR3 consists of 12 residues. The CDR3 nucleotides are TGTGCCAGCAGCAGGGCCGGTGGAAAACTGTTTTTT. Encoded protein: CASSRAGGKLFF.

The J gene is TRBJ1-1, the V gene TRBV7-2; TRBD1 aligns across 7 bases. V shed 5 bases, J shed 4 bases, and the junction held 4 bases outside the gene matches. Germline lookup yields CDR1 SGHTA and CDR2 FQGNSA. The CDR3 has 13 residues. CDR3 DNA sequence: TGTGCCAGCAGCCCGGGACAGCTCACTGAAGCTTTCTTT. This gives the protein CASSPGQLTEAFF.

This chain uses TRBV6-6 with TRBJ1-1; D gene unclear. Trimming removed 2 bases at V and 4 bases at J, with 17 bases between. The CDR3 has 16 amino acids. CDR1 and CDR2 from the germline V gene are MNHNY and SVGAGI (reference sequence). CDR3 loop: CASSYKLTTLSTEAFF. CDR3 nucleotides: TGTGCCAGCAGTTACAAACTTACGACACTGAGCACTGAAGCTTTCTTT.

The V gene is TRBV7-2, the J gene TRBJ2-3; 12 positions match TRBD2. V lost 5 bases and J lost 9; bases outside the gene matches: 9. CDR3 size: 15 residues. The germline V gene encodes CDR1 SGHTA and CDR2 FQGNSA. The DNA of the CDR3 is TGTGCCAGCAGCCAGCGACTAGCGGGAGAAGGAACGCAGTATTTT. Encoded protein: CASSQRLAGEGTQYF. Full variable domain (outside the CDR3, taken from reference TRBV7-2 and TRBJ2-3): GAGVSQSPSNKVTEKGKDVELRCDPISGHTALYWYRQSLGQGLEFLIYFQGNSAPDKSGLPSDRFSAERTGGSVSTLTIQRTQQEDSAVYLCASSQRLAGEGTQYFGPGTRLTVL.

The V gene is TRBV29-1, the J gene TRBJ1-2; perhaps TRBD1 as D (6 bases). The V gene's germline CDR1 is SQVTM and CDR2 ANQGSEA. V was shortened by 4 bases and J by 11 bases, with 14 bases between the two germline ends. The CDR3 sequence is 11 residues long. CDR3 sequence: CSVVQGIGYTF. The DNA for the CDR3 is TGCAGCGTTGTTCAGGGGATAGGGTACACCTTC.